These T cell receptor beta chains were read from a single sample in a study of OX40 agonist ivuxolimab in advanced cancers. The method was immunoSEQ multiplex PCR; TCRdb's version includes in-frame clones alone and lacks a portion of them. Found here are about 42,000 clones, approximately 86% of them singletons; the top ten hold 20% to 25%. The sample in question was CD4+ or CD8+ T cells sorted from blood, obtained in a trial of the OX40 agonist ivuxolimab. These receptors all stem from an adult with an advanced solid tumor such as melanoma, head and neck, liver or kidney cancer. Both conserved end residues are trimmed from each CDR3.

v_call	j_call	cdr3_aa
TRBV4-3	TRBJ2-1	ASSQVTEGANEQF
TRBV14	TRBJ2-1	ASSQWTGLNEQF
TRBV7-6	TRBJ2-1	ASSLRRAGSSYNEQF
TRBV6-5	TRBJ1-2	ASSRDIWDGYT
TRBV19	TRBJ1-2	ASTGWKGLHYGYT
TRBV15	TRBJ1-1	ATSREIFRESNTEAF
TRBV13	TRBJ2-1	ASSFGNNEQF
TRBV28	TRBJ2-7	ASRNGGASSYEQY
TRBV7-9	TRBJ2-5	ASSLVGGETQY
TRBV12-5	TRBJ1-3	ASGLSRSNTIY
TRBV23-1	TRBJ1-2	ASSQSNRGNVSSYGYT
TRBV28	TRBJ1-1	ASSLFRVNTEAF
TRBV29-1	TRBJ2-6	SVARAGDSSGANVLT